This TCR beta chain was documented in a study of memory CD4+ T cells and cytomegalovirus serostatus. In the study overall: This sample comes from healthy Belgian adults, under 10 CMV seropositive, approximately 24 seronegative. Study observations and caveats: The CMV-associated TCR signature appears largely within the CD4+ memory repertoire.

The sort gate was single viable CD3+CD4+CD8-CD45RO+ cells for memory CD4+ T cells. This clone was counted a few times. Its specificity is unknown. TCRdb keeps only in-frame clones here, not all; method: immunoSEQ multiplex PCR. This sample has 50,000 or so clones, with about four fifths found just once. Per the germline V gene, CDR1 is SGHDT and CDR2 is YYEEEE. V was clipped by 4 bases and J by 7 bases; unmatched bases: 7. The CDR3 consists of 14 residues. This receptor was identified in an adult in good health and CMV-seropositive. The V and J genes are TRBV5-6 and TRBJ2-1; TRBD1 aligns across 8 bases. The sequencing sample was made of memory CD4+ T cells from blood. CDR3 DNA sequence: TGTGCCAGCAGCCGCGACAGGGGCCAAAATGAGCAGTTCTTC. Translated, it gives CASSRDRGQNEQFF.